This TCR beta chain appears in the sequencing data of a study of PD-1 blockade in mismatch repair-deficient tumors. Background on the study: Enrolled about 2013-2016, patients had progressing, pretreated mismatch repair-deficient cancers of about a dozen types. Study-level findings and limits: After pembrolizumab, tumor-resident clones rose rapidly, then generally contracted before radiologic responses.

Turning to this clone: Its antigen is currently unknown.

The assay was immunoSEQ multiplex PCR, and TCRdb's table has in-frame clones only and misses some. The table has approximately 120,000 clones, around 87% seen once. V shed 2 bases and J 5 bases; nucleotides not matched to a gene: 5. Germline assignment: CDR1 MDHEN and CDR2 SYDVKM. The CDR3 runs 14 residues. The starting material was peripheral blood, obtained 44 weeks after starting pembrolizumab. V gene TRBV28 combines with J gene TRBJ2-7; 8 nucleotides line up with TRBD2. This receptor was taken from an adult with mismatch repair-deficient cancer. Here the CDR3 DNA reads TGTGCCAGCAGTTTAGGCGGGAGGAGCCACGAGCAGTACTTC. The encoded protein is CASSLGGRSHEQYF.